The present entry profiles one T cell receptor (beta chain) with its context. What it recognizes is unknown. The sample belongs to a study of shared clonotypes between healthy human individuals. Study as a whole: Contributing individuals were a couple of females and a few males aged 18 to 49. Notes on the study in general: The diversity represented, both genetic and in exposure history, was limited by few donors.

The study used approximately 90 million PBMCs per unsorted sample for genomic DNA. Across several immunoSEQ plates, the genomic DNA of each subset was split evenly. The data were produced by immunoSEQ multiplex PCR, yet TCRdb's version contains in-frame clones alone and is incomplete. The sample includes some 480,000 clones, around 80% of them seen just once. Germline values: CDR1 SNHLY, CDR2 FYNNEI. The CDR3 has 13 residues. Trimming pared 5 bases from V and 2 bases from J, leaving 9 bases between. The chain links TRBV2 to TRBJ2-5, with D possibly TRBD1 on 6 matching bases. This receptor was taken from a woman between 40 and 50 years old in good health. Some clones in this sample may be carry-over from other donors' samples. The sample was PBMCs. The CDR3 sequence: CASSWTVQETQYF. The CDR3, as DNA: TGTGCCAGCAGTTGGACAGTTCAAGAGACCCAGTACTTC.